A single sample is the source of the 24 T cell receptor beta chains below, sequenced in a study of cytomegalovirus exposure and HLA in healthy donors. The PCR ran on 60 Vbeta and 13 Jbeta primers. Sequencing was performed with immunoSEQ multiplex PCR; in TCRdb, only in-frame clones are kept and a portion is missing. The sample data list 200,000 or so clones. Sequenced: PBMCs. Receptors originate from a boy between 10 and 17 years old in good health and CMV-seronegative.

V is TRBV4-1 and J is TRBJ1-2, with D perhaps TRBD1 (5 bases). Trimming took 1 base from V and 2 from J, leaving 14 bases between them. CDR3 length: 16 amino acids. The germline V gene has CDR1 MGHRA and CDR2 YSYEKL. Here the CDR3 reads CASSQVIRGRNYGYTF. Written as DNA, the CDR3 is TGCGCCAGCAGCCAAGTAATTAGGGGCCGCAACTATGGCTACACCTTC.

The chain employs TRBV19 and TRBJ1-1, with TRBD1 identical over 7 bases. The CDR3 contains 15 residues. In germline, CDR1 is LNHDA, CDR2 SQIVND (reference sequence). The J segment lost 0 bases and the V segment lost 5 bases, leaving 6 bases of the junction unmatched. The CDR3 DNA follows: TGTGCCAGTAGTCCTGGGGACAGAGTGAACACTGAAGCTTTCTTT. As protein: CASSPGDRVNTEAFF.

V and J are TRBV7-9 and TRBJ2-2; 7 bases fit TRBD1. The CDR3 has 15 residues. V lost 5 bases, J lost 3 bases, and 6 bases stayed unmatched. Germline lookup yields CDR1 SEHNR and CDR2 FQNEAQ (reference sequence). CDR3 coding DNA: TGTGCCAGCAGCGCAGACAGGGTTGACACCGGGGAGCTGTTTTTT. Translating it yields CASSADRVDTGELFF.

The V call is TRBV19, the J call TRBJ1-2; 9 nucleotides align to TRBD1. Losses at the gene ends were 7 bases for V and 6 bases for J; bases not matched to a gene: 6. This CDR3 comprises 13 residues. Looked up from germline, CDR1 is LNHDA and CDR2 is SQIVND (reference sequence). The CDR3 DNA reads TGTGCCAGTACTTGGGGGACAGGGCATGGCTACACCTTC. Translation: CASTWGTGHGYTF.

The rearrangement links TRBV6-1 to TRBJ1-5, with D perhaps matching TRBD1 (5 bases). The CDR3 is made up of 18 amino acids. V was clipped by 4 bases and J by 7 bases, with 26 bases between them. The germline V gene encodes CDR1 MNHNS and CDR2 SASEGT. The CDR3 loop is CASSAILLYRGGRQPQHF. CDR3 nucleotide sequence: TGTGCCAGCAGTGCCATCCTATTATATCGCGGGGGTAGACAGCCCCAGCATTTT.

CDR3 in amino acids: CASSDLQGSSPLHF. Here the CDR3 DNA reads TGTGCCAGCAGCGACCTCCAGGGCTCTTCACCCCTCCACTTT. V and J are TRBV7-2 and TRBJ1-6; D possibly corresponds to TRBD1 (5 bases). CDR1 SGHTA and CDR2 FQGNSA come from the germline V gene. This CDR3 is built from 14 residues. V was pared by 5 bases and J by 9 bases, with 14 bases between.

The gene calls are TRBV19 and TRBJ2-2; D may be TRBD2 (6 bases). The V gene's germline CDR1 is LNHDA and CDR2 SQIVND (reference sequence). This CDR3 region has 16 residues. V shed 4 bases and J shed 4 bases, with 16 bases lying between them. The CDR3 here is CASSKWEAVGTGELFF. CDR3 DNA sequence: TGTGCCAGTAGTAAATGGGAGGCAGTGGGCACCGGGGAGCTGTTTTTT.

With respect to this clone: No conserved phenylalanine or tryptophan ends this CDR3, so it is likely a read error. The DNA is omitted, as the CDR3 cannot be located on it reliably, and the CDR3 follows TCRdb's listing. The chain is built from TRBV12-5 and TRBJ1-2; the D call of TRBD1 is as the table states it, not checked on the DNA. The CDR3 is made up of 9 amino acids, end residues included. From germline, CDR1 is LGHNT and CDR2 FRNRAP. The CDR3 loop is CASAPTGQL.

V is TRBV10-2 and J is TRBJ2-7; tentatively, D is TRBD1 (6 bases). Germline lookup yields CDR1 WSHSY and CDR2 SAAADI. V dropped 6 bases and J dropped 3 bases, with 15 bases sitting between them. The CDR3 covers 14 residues. CDR3 sequence reads: CASRNPRDNYEQYF. The CDR3 coding sequence is TGCGCCAGCAGGAATCCCCGGGACAACTACGAGCAGTACTTC.

The J gene is TRBJ1-4, the V gene TRBV27; 8 bases map to TRBD1. The CDR3 consists of 14 residues. Germline loops: CDR1 MNHEY, CDR2 SMNVEV (reference sequence). Unmatched junction bases numbered 7, after V lost 5 bases and J lost 8 bases. The CDR3 sequence is CASSKQGDREKLFF. The CDR3 region has the DNA TGTGCCAGCAGTAAACAGGGGGATCGAGAAAAACTGTTTTTT. The full variable domain, completed using reference TRBV27 and TRBJ1-4, is EAQVTQNPRYLITVTGKKLTVTCSQNMNHEYMSWYRQDPGLGLRQIYYSMNVEVTDKGDVPEGYKVSRKEKRNFPLILESPSPNQTSLYFCASSKQGDREKLFFGSGTQLSVL.

J is TRBJ1-3 and V is TRBV5-1; D remains unclear. Per germline, CDR1 SGHRS and CDR2 YFSETQ. The CDR3 length is 15 residues. Trimming took off 4 bases at V and 0 bases at J, with 11 bases between the two ends. As DNA, the CDR3 is TGCGCCAGCAGCAGTGACTTTAGCTCTGGAAACACCATATATTTT. It yields the protein CASSSDFSSGNTIYF.

This rearrangement joins TRBV25-1 to TRBJ2-7; D might be TRBD1 (7 bases). V was clipped by 4 bases and J by 5 bases, with 12 bases between them. In germline, CDR1 is MGHDK, CDR2 SYGVNS. There are 13 residues in the CDR3. CDR3 region: CASSGRGQDEQYF. The CDR3 coding sequence is TGTGCCAGCAGTGGGAGGGGGCAGGACGAGCAGTACTTC.

V usage is TRBV30 and J usage is TRBJ2-2, with D perhaps TRBD2 (7 bases). CDR1 and CDR2 from the germline V gene are GTSNPN and SVGIG (reference sequence). The CDR3 sequence is 15 residues long. V lost 5 bases to trimming and J lost 1 base, with 14 bases between them. The CDR3 loop is CAWEGRGVNTGELFF. The CDR3, as DNA: TGTGCCTGGGAAGGGAGGGGGGTGAACACCGGGGAGCTGTTTTTT.

The chain recombines TRBV11-3 with TRBJ2-7; weak D call: TRBD1 (6 bases). Germline V gene lookup returns CDR1 SGHNT and CDR2 YENEEA. The CDR3 spans 13 residues. V was cut by 5 bases and J by 0 bases, with 8 bases left in between. The CDR3 nucleotides read TGTGCCAGCAGCCAGGGGACCTCCTACGAGCAGTACTTC. Its protein product is CASSQGTSYEQYF.

In DNA form, the CDR3 reads TGTGCCAGTAGTATTTTGGCAGATAGCAATCAGCCCCAGCATTTT. Protein: CASSILADSNQPQHF. The chain links TRBV19 to TRBJ1-5; D call uncertain. From germline, CDR1 is LNHDA and CDR2 SQIVND (reference sequence). The CDR3 spans 15 residues. Trimming left V 3 bases short and J 0 bases short, with 9 bases between.

This chain uses TRBV6-5 with TRBJ2-5, with TRBD2 as a possible D gene (6 bases). Germline V lookup: CDR1 MNHEY, CDR2 SVGAGI. Trimming removed 7 bases at V and 5 bases at J, with 20 bases between. This CDR3 is 15 amino acids long. CDR3 residues: CASKSGDRRGETQYF. The CDR3 coding sequence is TGTGCCAGCAAATCGGGGGACCGACGAGGGGAGACCCAGTACTTC.

V is TRBV27 and J is TRBJ1-1, with TRBD1 identical over 8 bases. J gave up 4 bases and V 5 bases, and 6 bases lay outside the gene matches. The CDR3 is 14 amino acids. Germline CDR1 reads MNHEY; CDR2 reads SMNVEV (reference sequence). DNA of the CDR3: TGTGCCAGCAGTGGACGACAGGGGAGCACTGAAGCTTTCTTT. Translating gives CASSGRQGSTEAFF.

The chain employs TRBV6-5 and TRBJ1-1, with D unresolved. Per germline, CDR1 MNHEY and CDR2 SVGAGI. Trimming shortened V by 2 bases and J by 1 base, and 8 bases separated the two germline ends. This CDR3 spans 14 amino acids. CDR3 bases: TGTGCCAGCAGTTACGCGCGGAAGAACACTGAAGCTTTCTTT. Translating gives CASSYARKNTEAFF.

The chain employs TRBV6-5 and TRBJ2-7; 8 bases are a match to TRBD1. The CDR3 extends over 13 amino acids. The junction had 3 bases not matched to a gene; V was cut back by 5 bases and J by 3 bases. The germline gives CDR1 MNHEY, CDR2 SVGAGI. CDR3 residues: CASSLGQGYEQYF. The CDR3 coding sequence is TGTGCCAGCAGTCTCGGACAGGGCTACGAGCAGTACTTC.

The CDR3, as DNA: TGTGCCAGTAGTAACTGGGCCGATCAGCCCCAGCATTTT. This encodes CASSNWADQPQHF. This sequence joins TRBV19 and TRBJ1-5; unclear D gene. Germline CDR1 reads LNHDA; CDR2 reads SQIVND (reference sequence). V shed 4 bases and J shed 5 bases, with 9 bases lying between them. The CDR3 is 13 residues long.

The V and J genes are TRBV5-3 and TRBJ1-2, with a weak D call TRBD1 (6 bases). TRBV5-3 is annotated as an ORF whose role is uncertain. Trimming removed 8 bases from V and 3 bases from J, with 23 bases in between. The CDR3 is made up of 16 amino acids. This CDR3 reads CARTRQNVTGHYGYTF. The CDR3 nucleotides read TGTGCCAGGACAAGACAGAACGTTACAGGGCACTATGGCTACACCTTC.

The chain recombines TRBV7-7 with TRBJ2-6; D not certain. Germline lookup yields CDR1 SSHAT and CDR2 FNYEAQ (reference sequence). The CDR3 spans 13 residues. V was trimmed by 4 bases and J by 4 bases, leaving 5 bases between them. CDR3 DNA sequence: TGTGCCAGCAGCTCTCCCGGGGCCAACGTCCTGACTTTC. This encodes CASSSPGANVLTF.

The CDR3, as DNA: TGTGCCAGCAGTTTAGTCGTGCAGCCCCAGCATTTT. The encoded protein is CASSLVVQPQHF. The chain employs TRBV28 and TRBJ1-5; D gene uncertain. V lost 2 bases, J lost 7 bases, and 6 bases lay in between. The CDR3 is made up of 12 amino acids. Germline CDR1 MDHEN, CDR2 SYDVKM.

The rearrangement uses TRBV11-3 and TRBJ2-1; 7 bases fit TRBD1. The V segment lost 3 bases and the J segment 4 bases; nucleotides outside the gene matches: 3. Germline CDR1 SGHNT, CDR2 YENEEA. The CDR3 extends over 14 amino acids. CDR3 sequence reads: CASSFGTAYNEQFF. The DNA of the CDR3 is TGTGCCAGCAGCTTCGGGACAGCTTACAATGAGCAGTTCTTC. Full variable domain (rest looked up from reference TRBV11-3 and TRBJ2-1): EAGVVQSPRYKIIEKKQPVAFWCNPISGHNTLYWYLQNLGQGPELLIRYENEEAVDDSQLPKDRFSAERLKGVDSTLKIQPAELGDSAVYLCASSFGTAYNEQFFGPGTRLTVL.